This record covers a single TCR beta chain. This entry is derived from a study of CD8+CD57+ T cells in acquired aplastic anemia. This CDR3 comprises 15 residues. V was shortened by 0 bases and J by 4 bases, with 12 bases between the two germline ends. Germline V gene data show CDR1 as MNHEY and CDR2 as SVGAGI. Genomic DNA templated the TCR beta VDJ and CDR3 profiling. Via MiXCR, TCRdb re-called the reads, giving one row per CDR3 protein. The repertoire holds 75,000 to 80,000 distinct CDR3 sequences, with just over 70% as singletons. Individuals selected for sequencing had exhibited CD8+CD57+ cell expansion on flow cytometry.

The receptor was isolated from a human donor with aplastic anemia. The material sequenced was sorted CD4+, CD8+, or CD8+CD57+ T cells (not recorded which) from PBMCs. The chain employs TRBV6-5 and TRBJ1-2; TRBD1 is a possible D gene (5 bases). CDR3 sequence (DNA): TGTGCCAGCAGTTACTCAGCAGGGTATTCCTATGGCTACACCTTC. Translating it yields CASSYSAGYSYGYTF.